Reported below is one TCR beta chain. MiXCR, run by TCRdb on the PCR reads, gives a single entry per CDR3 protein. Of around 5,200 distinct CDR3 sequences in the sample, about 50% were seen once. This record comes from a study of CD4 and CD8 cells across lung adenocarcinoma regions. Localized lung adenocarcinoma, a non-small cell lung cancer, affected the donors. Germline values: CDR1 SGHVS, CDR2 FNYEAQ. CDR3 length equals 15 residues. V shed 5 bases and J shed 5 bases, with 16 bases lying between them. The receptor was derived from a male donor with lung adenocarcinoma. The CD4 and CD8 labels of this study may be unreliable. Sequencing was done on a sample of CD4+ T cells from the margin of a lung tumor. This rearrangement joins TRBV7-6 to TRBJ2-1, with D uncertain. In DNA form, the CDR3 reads TGTGCCAGCAGCCTGGGATTCTTTACACACAATGAGCAGTTCTTC. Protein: CASSLGFFTHNEQFF.